This TCR beta chain was sequenced in a study of T-cell memory formation after mild COVID-19. Study in general: TCR clusters showed largely donor specificity.

There are 13 residues in the CDR3. V lost 5 bases and J lost 8, with 10 bases in between. The V gene's germline CDR1 is SEHNR and CDR2 FQNEAQ (reference sequence). Each CDR3 protein gets one entry after TCRdb re-called the 5' RACE reads with MiXCR. The sample lists over 450,000 distinct CDR3 sequences; 20% were seen once. The sequencing sample was made of PBMCs or a T cell subset sorted from them (not recorded which). The V gene is TRBV7-9, the J gene TRBJ1-6; D is uncertain. This clonotype originated in an adult woman who had mild COVID-19 (a few samples of this study predate the infection). Cell type and time point are not known. Here the CDR3 reads CASSLSRDSPLHF. CDR3 in DNA: TGTGCCAGCAGCCTCAGCCGGGATTCACCCCTCCACTTT.